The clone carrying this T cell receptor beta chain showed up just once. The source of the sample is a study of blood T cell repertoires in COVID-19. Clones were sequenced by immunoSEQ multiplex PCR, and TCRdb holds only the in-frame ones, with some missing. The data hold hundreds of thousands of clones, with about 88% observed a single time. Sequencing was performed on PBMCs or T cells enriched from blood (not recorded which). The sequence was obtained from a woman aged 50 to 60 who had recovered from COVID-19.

CDR3 nucleotides: TGTGCCAGCAGTCCGGACAGGGTGAGCACTGAAGCTTTCTTT. Translated: CASSPDRVSTEAFF. The V call is TRBV28, the J call TRBJ1-1, with 8 bases fitting TRBD1. CDR3 length equals 14 residues. V shed 5 bases and J 4 bases; nucleotides not matched to a gene: 6. Germline CDR1 is MDHEN and CDR2 is SYDVKM.